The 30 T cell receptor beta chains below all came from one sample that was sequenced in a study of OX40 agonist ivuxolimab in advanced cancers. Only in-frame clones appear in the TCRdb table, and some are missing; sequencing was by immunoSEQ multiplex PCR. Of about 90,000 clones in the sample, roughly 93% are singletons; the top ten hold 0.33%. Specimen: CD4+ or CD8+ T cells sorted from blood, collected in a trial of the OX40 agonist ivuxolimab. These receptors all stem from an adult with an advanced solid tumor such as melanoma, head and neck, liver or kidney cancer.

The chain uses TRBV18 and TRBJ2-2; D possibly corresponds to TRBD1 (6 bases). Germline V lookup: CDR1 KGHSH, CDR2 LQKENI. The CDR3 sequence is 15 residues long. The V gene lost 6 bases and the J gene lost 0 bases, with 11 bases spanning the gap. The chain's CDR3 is CASSSRTANTGELFF. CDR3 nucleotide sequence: TGTGCCAGCTCGTCCCGGACAGCGAACACCGGGGAGCTGTTTTTT.

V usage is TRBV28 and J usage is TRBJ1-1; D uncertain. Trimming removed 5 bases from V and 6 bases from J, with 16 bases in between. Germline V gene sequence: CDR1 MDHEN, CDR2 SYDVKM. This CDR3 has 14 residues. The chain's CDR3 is CASSKGRTSPEAFF. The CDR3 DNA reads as TGTGCCAGCAGTAAAGGACGGACTTCCCCTGAAGCTTTCTTT.

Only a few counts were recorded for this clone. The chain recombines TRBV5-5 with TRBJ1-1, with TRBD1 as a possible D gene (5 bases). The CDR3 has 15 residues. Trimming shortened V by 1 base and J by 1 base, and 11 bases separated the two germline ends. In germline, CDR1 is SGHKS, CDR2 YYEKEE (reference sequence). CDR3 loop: CASSLQAGTNTEAFF. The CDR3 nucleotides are TGTGCCAGCAGCTTGCAGGCGGGGACGAACACTGAAGCTTTCTTT.

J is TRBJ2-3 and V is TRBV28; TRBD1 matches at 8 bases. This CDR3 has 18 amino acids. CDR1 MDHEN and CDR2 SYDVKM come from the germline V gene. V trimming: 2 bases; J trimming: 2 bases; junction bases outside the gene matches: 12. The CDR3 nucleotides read TGTGCCAGCAGTTTAGTCGGGACAGGTCGACGTGACACAGATACGCAGTATTTT. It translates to CASSLVGTGRRDTDTQYF.

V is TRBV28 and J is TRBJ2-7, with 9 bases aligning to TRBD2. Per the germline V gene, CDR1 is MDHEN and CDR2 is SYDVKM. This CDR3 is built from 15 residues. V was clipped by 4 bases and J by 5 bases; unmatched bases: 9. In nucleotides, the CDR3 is TGTGCCAGCAGTTCCCGTGGCGGGAGGGTCCACGAGCAGTACTTC. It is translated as CASSSRGGRVHEQYF. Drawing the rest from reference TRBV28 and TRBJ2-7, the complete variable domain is DVKVTQSSRYLVKRTGEKVFLECVQDMDHENMFWYRQDPGLGLRLIYFSYDVKMKEKGDIPEGYSVSREKKERFSLILESASTNQTSMYLCASSSRGGRVHEQYFGPGTRLTVT.

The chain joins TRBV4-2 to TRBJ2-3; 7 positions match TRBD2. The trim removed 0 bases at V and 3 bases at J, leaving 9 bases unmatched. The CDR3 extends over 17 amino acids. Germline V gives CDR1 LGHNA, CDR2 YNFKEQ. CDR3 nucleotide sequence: TGTGCCAGCAGCCAAGATCGGGGCGGGAGCGGGACAGATACGCAGTATTTT. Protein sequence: CASSQDRGGSGTDTQYF.

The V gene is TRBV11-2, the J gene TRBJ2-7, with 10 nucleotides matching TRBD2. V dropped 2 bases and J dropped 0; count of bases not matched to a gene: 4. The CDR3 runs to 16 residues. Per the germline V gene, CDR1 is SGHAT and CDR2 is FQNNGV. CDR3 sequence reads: CASSLRTSGSSYEQYF. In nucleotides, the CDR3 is TGTGCCAGCAGCTTAAGGACTAGCGGTTCCTCCTACGAGCAGTACTTC.

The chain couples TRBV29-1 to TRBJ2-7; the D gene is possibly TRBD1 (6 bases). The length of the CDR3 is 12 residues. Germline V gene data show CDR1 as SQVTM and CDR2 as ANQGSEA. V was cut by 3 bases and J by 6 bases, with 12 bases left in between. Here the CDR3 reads CSVEQGTGEQYF. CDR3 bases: TGCAGCGTTGAGCAGGGGACGGGCGAGCAGTACTTC.

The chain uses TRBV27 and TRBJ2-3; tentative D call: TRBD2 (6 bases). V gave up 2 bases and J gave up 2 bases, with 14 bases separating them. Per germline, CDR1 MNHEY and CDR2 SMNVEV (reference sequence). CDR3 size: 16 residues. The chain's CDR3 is CASSLRGVPSTDTQYF. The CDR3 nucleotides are TGTGCCAGCAGTTTACGCGGGGTCCCCTCCACAGATACGCAGTATTTT.

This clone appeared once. The CDR3 region has the DNA TGTGCCAGCAGCCTACGACTAGCGGGAGGGCCTGGGGCAGATACGCAGTATTTT. It specifies CASSLRLAGGPGADTQYF. This chain links TRBV4-2 with TRBJ2-3; 14 bases are a match to TRBD2. V gave up 4 bases and J gave up 4 bases; unmatched junction bases: 10. Germline CDR1 LGHNA, CDR2 YNFKEQ. The CDR3 sequence is 18 residues long.

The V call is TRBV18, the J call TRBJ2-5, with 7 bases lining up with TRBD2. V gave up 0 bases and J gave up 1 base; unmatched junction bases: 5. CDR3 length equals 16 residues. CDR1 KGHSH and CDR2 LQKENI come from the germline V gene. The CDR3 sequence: CASSPPPASGQETQYF. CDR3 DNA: TGTGCCAGCTCACCACCTCCTGCTAGCGGCCAAGAGACCCAGTACTTC.

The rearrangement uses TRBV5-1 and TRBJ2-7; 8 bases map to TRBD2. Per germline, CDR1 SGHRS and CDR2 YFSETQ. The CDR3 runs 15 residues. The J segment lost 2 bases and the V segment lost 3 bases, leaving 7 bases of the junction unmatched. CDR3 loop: CASSSHSGTPYEQYF. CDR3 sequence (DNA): TGCGCCAGCAGCTCCCATAGCGGGACCCCCTACGAGCAGTACTTC. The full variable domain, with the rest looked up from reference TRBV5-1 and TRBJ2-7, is KAGVTQTPRYLIKTRGQQVTLSCSPISGHRSVSWYQQTPGQGLQFLFEYFSETQRNKGNFPGRFSGRQFSNSRSEMNVSTLELGDSALYLCASSSHSGTPYEQYFGPGTRLTVT.

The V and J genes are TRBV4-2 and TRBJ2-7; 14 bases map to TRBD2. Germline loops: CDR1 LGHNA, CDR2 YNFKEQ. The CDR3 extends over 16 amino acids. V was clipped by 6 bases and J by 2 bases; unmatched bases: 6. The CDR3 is CASSGTSGRTPYEQYF. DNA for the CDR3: TGTGCCAGCAGTGGGACTAGCGGGAGAACTCCCTACGAGCAGTACTTC.

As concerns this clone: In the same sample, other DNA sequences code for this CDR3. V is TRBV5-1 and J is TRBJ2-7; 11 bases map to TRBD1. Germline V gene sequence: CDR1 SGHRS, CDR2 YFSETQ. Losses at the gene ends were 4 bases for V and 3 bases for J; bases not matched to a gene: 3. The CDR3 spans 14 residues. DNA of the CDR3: TGCGCCAGCAGCGCGGGACAGGGGGTCTACGAGCAGTACTTC. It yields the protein CASSAGQGVYEQYF.

The CDR3 DNA follows: TGTGCCAGTAGTATTCCCGGACAGGGGGCGTTACCCCTCCACTTT. Protein: CASSIPGQGALPLHF. The chain is built from TRBV19 and TRBJ1-6; 11 bases map to TRBD1. CDR1 is LNHDA and CDR2 is SQIVND in the germline V gene (reference sequence). This CDR3 has 15 residues. The junction had 7 bases not matched to a gene; V was cut back by 3 bases and J by 12 bases.

CDR3 sequence reads: CASSPYDPTNEKLFF. In DNA form, the CDR3 reads TGTGCCAGCTCACCATATGATCCTACTAATGAAAAACTGTTTTTT. This sequence joins TRBV18 and TRBJ1-4, with D hard to call. The CDR3 loop spans 15 amino acids. Germline V lookup: CDR1 KGHSH, CDR2 LQKENI. Trimming left V 2 bases short and J 2 bases short, with 9 bases between. The variable domain in full, completed from reference TRBV18 and TRBJ1-4, reads NAGVMQNPRHLVRRRGQEARLRCSPMKGHSHVYWYRQLPEEGLKFMVYLQKENIIDESGMPKERFSAEFPKEGPSILRIQQVVRGDSAAYFCASSPYDPTNEKLFFGSGTQLSVL.

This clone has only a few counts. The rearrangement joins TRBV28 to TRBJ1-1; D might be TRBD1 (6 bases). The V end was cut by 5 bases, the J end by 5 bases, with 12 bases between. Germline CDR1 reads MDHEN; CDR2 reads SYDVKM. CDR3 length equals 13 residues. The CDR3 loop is CASSGGGRTEAFF. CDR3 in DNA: TGTGCCAGCAGTGGAGGGGGACGGACTGAAGCTTTCTTT.

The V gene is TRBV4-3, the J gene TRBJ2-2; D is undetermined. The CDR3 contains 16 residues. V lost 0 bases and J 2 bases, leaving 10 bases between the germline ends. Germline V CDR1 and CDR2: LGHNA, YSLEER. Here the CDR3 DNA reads TGCGCCAGCAGCCAAGACCCGGCCTTCAACACCGGGGAGCTGTTTTTT. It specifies CASSQDPAFNTGELFF.

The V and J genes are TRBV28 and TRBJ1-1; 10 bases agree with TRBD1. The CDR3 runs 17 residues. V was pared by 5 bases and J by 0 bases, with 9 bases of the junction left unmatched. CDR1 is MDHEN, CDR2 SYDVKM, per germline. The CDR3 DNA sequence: TGTGCCAGCAGTATGAGACAGGGGGCGGGGATGAACACTGAAGCTTTCTTT. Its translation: CASSMRQGAGMNTEAFF.

As DNA, the CDR3 is TGTGCCAGCAGCTTAGTTTGGGGTGGCGGGAGGAGCTCCTACGAGCAGTACTTC. Translated, it gives CASSLVWGGGRSSYEQYF. This chain joins TRBV7-8 and TRBJ2-7; 8 nucleotides line up with TRBD2. V trimming: 1 base; J trimming: 0 bases; junction bases outside the gene matches: 11. The CDR3 is 18 residues long. Germline V CDR1 and CDR2: SGHVS, FQNEAQ.

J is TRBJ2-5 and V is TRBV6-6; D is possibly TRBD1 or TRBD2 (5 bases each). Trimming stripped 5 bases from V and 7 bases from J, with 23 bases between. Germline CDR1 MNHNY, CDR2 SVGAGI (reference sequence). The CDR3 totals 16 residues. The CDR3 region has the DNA TGTGCCAGCAGTCTGGGACCGGACGTCACAAGAGGGACCCAGTACTTC. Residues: CASSLGPDVTRGTQYF.

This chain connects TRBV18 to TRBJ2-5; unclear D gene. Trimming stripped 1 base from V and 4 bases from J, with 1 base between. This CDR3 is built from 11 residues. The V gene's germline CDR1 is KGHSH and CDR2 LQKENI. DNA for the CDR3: TGTGCCAGCTCACCACTAGAGACCCAGTACTTC. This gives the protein CASSPLETQYF.

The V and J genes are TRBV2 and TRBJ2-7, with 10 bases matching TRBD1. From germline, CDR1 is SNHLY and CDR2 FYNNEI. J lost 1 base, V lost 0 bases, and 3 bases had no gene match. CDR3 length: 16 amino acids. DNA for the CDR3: TGTGCCAGCAGTGAAGCGCCGGGACAGGGGTCCTACGAGCAGTACTTC. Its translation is CASSEAPGQGSYEQYF.

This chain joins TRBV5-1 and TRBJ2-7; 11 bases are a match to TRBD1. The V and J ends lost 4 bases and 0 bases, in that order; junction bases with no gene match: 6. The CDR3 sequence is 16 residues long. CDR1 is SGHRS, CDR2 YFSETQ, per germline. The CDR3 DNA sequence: TGCGCCAGCAGCGCGGGACAGGGGGTAGTCTCCTACGAGCAGTACTTC. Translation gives CASSAGQGVVSYEQYF.

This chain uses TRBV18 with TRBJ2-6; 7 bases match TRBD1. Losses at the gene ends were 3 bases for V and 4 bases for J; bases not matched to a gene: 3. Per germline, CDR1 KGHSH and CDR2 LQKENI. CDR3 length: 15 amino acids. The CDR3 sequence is CASSPRGSGANVLTF. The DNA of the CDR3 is TGTGCCAGCTCACCCAGGGGGTCCGGGGCCAACGTCCTGACTTTC.

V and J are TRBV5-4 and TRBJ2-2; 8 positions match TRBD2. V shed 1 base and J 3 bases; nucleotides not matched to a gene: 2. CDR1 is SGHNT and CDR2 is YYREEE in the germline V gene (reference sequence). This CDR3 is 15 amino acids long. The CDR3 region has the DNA TGTGCCAGCAGCTTGCGAGCGGGGGACACCGGGGAGCTGTTTTTT. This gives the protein CASSLRAGDTGELFF.

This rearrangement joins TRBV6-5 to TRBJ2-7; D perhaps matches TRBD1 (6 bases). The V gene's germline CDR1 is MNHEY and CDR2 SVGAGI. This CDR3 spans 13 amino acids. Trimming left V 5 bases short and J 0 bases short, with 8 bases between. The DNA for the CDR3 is TGTGCCAGCAGTATCAGGGGCTCCTACGAGCAGTACTTC. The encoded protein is CASSIRGSYEQYF.

For the CDR3, the DNA is TGTGCCAGCAGCCAAGATTACGGACAGGGTTACGAGCAGTACTTC. This codes for CASSQDYGQGYEQYF. The J gene is TRBJ2-7, the V gene TRBV4-2, with 8 bases matching TRBD1. The ends lost 0 bases at V and 4 bases at J; junction bases unmatched: 5. Germline V gene data show CDR1 as LGHNA and CDR2 as YNFKEQ. This CDR3 has 15 amino acids.

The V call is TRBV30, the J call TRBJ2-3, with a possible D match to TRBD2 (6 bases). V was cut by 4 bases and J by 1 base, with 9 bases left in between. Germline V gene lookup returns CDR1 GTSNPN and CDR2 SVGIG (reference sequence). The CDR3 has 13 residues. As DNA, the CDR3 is TGTGCCTGGACCAGGAGGGGCACAGATACGCAGTATTTT. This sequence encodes CAWTRRGTDTQYF. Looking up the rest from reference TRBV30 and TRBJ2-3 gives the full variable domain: SQTIHQWPATLVQPVGSPLSLECTVEGTSNPNLYWYRQAAGRGLQLLFYSVGIGQISSEVPQNLSASRPQDRQFILSSKKLLLSDSGFYLCAWTRRGTDTQYFGPGTRLTVL.

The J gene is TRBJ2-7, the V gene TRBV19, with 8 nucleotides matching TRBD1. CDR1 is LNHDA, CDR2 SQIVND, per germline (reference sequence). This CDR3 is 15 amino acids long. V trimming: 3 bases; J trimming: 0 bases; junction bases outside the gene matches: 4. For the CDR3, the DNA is TGTGCCAGTAGTATGAGGCAGGGGGCCTCCTACGAGCAGTACTTC. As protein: CASSMRQGASYEQYF.